These 7 T cell receptor beta chains share one sample of origin, sequenced in a study of CD8 T cells in ankylosing spondylitis. These receptors have no known antigen. TCRdb redid the calling of the 5' RACE reads with MiXCR, one entry per CDR3 protein. The sample includes 350,000 to 450,000 distinct CDR3 sequences, roughly a quarter seen only once; the top ten take 0.85% to 1%. Overall study findings and caveats: Ankylosing spondylitis blood appeared to be characterized by a TCR beta motif of eight or nine highly homologous variants.

Sequencing was performed on blood, either unsorted or a sorted T cell fraction (not recorded which). These receptors all stem from a male donor with ankylosing spondylitis.

The V gene is TRBV3-1, the J gene TRBJ2-3; no clear D gene. CDR1 and CDR2 (germline): LGHDT, YNNKEL (reference sequence). The CDR3 is 14 amino acids. V lost 4 bases and J lost 6, with 14 bases in between. The CDR3 region is CASSLSQTGDTQYF. CDR3 nucleotides: TGTGCCAGCAGCCTCTCTCAGACGGGCGATACGCAGTATTTT.

This clonotype was found a few times. The chain has TRBV3-1 and TRBJ2-1; D might be TRBD1 (5 bases). Germline V CDR1 and CDR2: LGHDT, YNNKEL (reference sequence). V was cut by 1 base and J by 10 bases, with 8 bases left in between. CDR3 length equals 12 residues. CDR3 residues: CASSQGQGEQFF. For the CDR3, the DNA is TGTGCCAGCAGCCAAGGTCAGGGCGAGCAGTTCTTC.

CDR3 sequence: CASSKQRGQGPDTQYF. CDR3 bases: TGCGCCAGCAGCAAGCAACGGGGACAGGGGCCAGATACGCAGTATTTT. V usage is TRBV4-1 and J usage is TRBJ2-3, with 10 bases identical to TRBD1. Per the germline V gene, CDR1 is MGHRA and CDR2 is YSYEKL. V lost 5 bases and J lost 4; bases outside the gene matches: 9. This CDR3 is built from 16 residues.

This clonotype was found a few times. The V gene is TRBV10-3, the J gene TRBJ2-3; unclear D gene. CDR1 and CDR2 (germline): ENHRY, SYGVKD. V lost 0 bases and J 5 bases, leaving 12 bases between the germline ends. This CDR3 spans 15 amino acids. CDR3 sequence: CAISESTAIRDTQYF. DNA of the CDR3: TGTGCCATCAGTGAGTCCACGGCGATCCGAGATACGCAGTATTTT.

The chain uses TRBV12-3 or TRBV12-4 and TRBJ2-1; D is undetermined. This CDR3 has 13 amino acids. V was trimmed by 6 bases and J by 4 bases, leaving 10 bases between them. Written as DNA, the CDR3 is TGTGCCAGCAGGCCGACTGCGTACAATGAGCAGTTCTTC. Its protein is CASRPTAYNEQFF.

The chain combines TRBV29-1 with TRBJ1-1; a possible D gene is TRBD1 (5 bases). Germline-derived CDR1 and CDR2 are SQVTM and ANQGSEA. Trimming took 4 bases from V and 6 from J, leaving 15 bases between them. The CDR3 is 13 residues long. The CDR3: CSVGVSGAAEAFF. The CDR3 bases are TGCAGCGTTGGGGTAAGTGGGGCTGCTGAAGCTTTCTTT.

This clonotype was observed a few times. This chain uses TRBV20-1 with TRBJ1-5; maybe TRBD1 (5 bases). Germline CDR1 is DFQATT and CDR2 is SNEGSKA (reference sequence). V was shortened by 7 bases and J by 3 bases, with 13 bases between the two germline ends. The CDR3 spans 13 residues. The CDR3: CSVQKGLNQPQHF. The CDR3 coding sequence is TGCAGTGTCCAGAAGGGGCTCAATCAGCCCCAGCATTTT.